Ten or more counts support the clone carrying this T cell receptor (beta chain). Antigen unknown. This record belongs to a study of CD8 T cells in ankylosing spondylitis. General study points: CD8+ disease-linked clones were present at relatively low frequencies in blood. The study identified a TCR beta motif of 7 or 8 highly homologous variants that appeared characteristic of ankylosing spondylitis blood.

The CDR3 loop spans 14 amino acids. Germline V gives CDR1 SQVTM, CDR2 ANQGSEA. The V end was cut by 6 bases, the J end by 2 bases, with 13 bases between. TCRdb fed the 5' RACE reads into MiXCR, producing one record per CDR3 protein. The data show roughly 370,000 distinct CDR3 sequences, about 20% seen once. The origin of this receptor is a male donor with ankylosing spondylitis. Sequences were obtained from blood, either unsorted or a sorted T cell fraction (not recorded which). The chain uses TRBV29-1 and TRBJ2-2; D is possibly TRBD1 (6 bases). The CDR3 DNA reads as TGCAGCGTCGGGGTCAGGGGTAACACCGGGGAGCTGTTTTTT. Translating it yields CSVGVRGNTGELFF.